This TCR beta chain came from a study of molecular identifiers for immune sequencing clone quantification (dated by TCRdb to the late 2010s). About the study as a whole: For a replicate experiment, the RNA from either 20,000 or 100,000 naive CD8 T cells was divided into five aliquots, and four of those aliquots went on to sequencing. CD8 T cells were used in a methods study to benchmark molecular-identifier clustering-based TCR repertoire sequencing (MIDCIRS) and TCR RNA copy counting.

Library generation was performed with PCR. Sequencing was carried out with a NextSeq 500. Bulk TCR libraries were made following a previously described method, with the TCR primers given in Table S5. The Qiagen AllPrep DNA/RNA kit was used to purify total RNA. Before analysis, reads from multiple sequencing runs of one library were combined. Processing in the source paper ran as follows. Reads were retained only if an exact TCR constant sequence was present, and the retained reads were trimmed to 150 nt and grouped according to their 12-nt molecular barcodes. Within each barcode group, reads were sub-clustered at a 15% Levenshtein threshold, and quality-weighted consensus sequences were built per RNA molecule. Non-functional sequences were discarded, and so were lower-count sequences lying one edit away from another sequence. Based on fitting two negative binomial distributions, any barcode sub-cluster with under 20% of the maximum read count was discarded. Starting from the raw public reads, TCRdb applied fastp trimming at Q25, assembled clones with MiXCR and retained in-frame beta chains. CDR3 protein duplicates are merged, each entry listing the most common genes and DNA. The V and J calls were not made by the authors but by TCRdb's processing. The sample table records about 630,000 distinct CDR3 sequences; approximately 24% of these occur just once. The ten biggest clones cover around 0.78% of the sample.

Libraries of naive CD8 T cells were generated from roughly 20,000 to 1,000,000 sorted cells, with 10%, 30% or 50% of the purified RNA used. On a BD FACSAria II, naive CD8 T cells were FACS-sorted as CD8+CD4-CCR7+CD45RA+ and collected into RLT Plus buffer. To test detection sensitivity, Jurkat RNA equivalent to roughly nine TCR copies was spiked into samples of roughly 18,000-1,000,000 naive CD8 T cells. Enrichment of CD8 T cells was done with RosetteSep CD8+ T Cell Enrichment Cocktail plus Ficoll-Paque, and ACK red cell lysis came afterward. With respect to this clonotype: Its antigen target is currently unknown. A far larger clone is a single base away, which makes a read error likely.

Beyond this particular receptor, the publication reports: Clones above 20 RNA copies held over 97% of molecules in CMV-specific effector cells but under 1% in naive cells. Identical TCR molecules sharing a barcode could cause highly expanded clone sizes to be underestimated. Naive libraries contained spiked-in Jurkat TCR RNA (approximately nine copies' worth), which is not part of the donor repertoire. About three recovered TCR RNA copies per cell were obtained by modeling, versus about ten by digital PCR, implying a capture efficiency of about 30%. Without barcode sub-clustering, chimeric consensus sequences inflated TCR diversity; chimeras reached as high as 47%. A single cell's worth of spiked-in Jurkat TCR RNA was reported detectable even among one million naive CD8 T cells.

Inclusive of the bounding cysteine and phenylalanine, the CDR3 is 14 residues long. The read is trimmed to its CDR3 DNA, 42 bases read in frame from base 1. Sequences SGHTA (CDR1) and FQGNSA (CDR2) are obtained from the germline V gene. The sequence joins TRBV7-2 to TRBJ2-7; 7 matching bases give a weak D call of TRBD2. Material: naive CD8+ T cells from blood, with Jurkat cell RNA spiked in. The meaning of the sample's cell subset or site label: FACS-sorted CD8+CD4-CCR7+CD45RA+ naive T cells. This receptor was identified in a human donor in good health. Some libraries in this study had Jurkat cell RNA spiked in. The CDR3 reads as follows: CASSFGGGSYAQYF. The DNA sequence is as follows: TGTGCCAGCAGCTTCGGCGGGGGCTCCTACGCGCAGTACTTC.